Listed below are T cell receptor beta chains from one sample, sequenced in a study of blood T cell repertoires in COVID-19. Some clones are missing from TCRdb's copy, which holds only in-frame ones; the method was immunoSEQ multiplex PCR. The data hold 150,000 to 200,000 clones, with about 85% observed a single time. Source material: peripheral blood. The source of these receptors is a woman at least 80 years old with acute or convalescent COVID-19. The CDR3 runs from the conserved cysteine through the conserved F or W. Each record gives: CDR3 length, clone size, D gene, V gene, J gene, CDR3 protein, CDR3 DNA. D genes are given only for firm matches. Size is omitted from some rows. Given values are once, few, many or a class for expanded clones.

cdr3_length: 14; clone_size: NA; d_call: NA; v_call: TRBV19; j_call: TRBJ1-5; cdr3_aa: CASSVTVSNQPQHF; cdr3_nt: TGTGCCAGTAGTGTGACAGTTAGCAATCAGCCCCAGCATTTT
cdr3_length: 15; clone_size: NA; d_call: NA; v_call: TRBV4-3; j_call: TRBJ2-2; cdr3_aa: CASSQDERLTGELFF; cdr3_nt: TGCGCCAGCAGCCAAGATGAGCGGTTAACCGGGGAGCTGTTTTTT
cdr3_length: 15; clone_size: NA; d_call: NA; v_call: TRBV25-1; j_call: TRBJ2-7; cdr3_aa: CATAEGADRVSEQYF; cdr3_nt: TGTGCCACCGCGGAGGGGGCCGACAGGGTTAGCGAGCAGTACTTC
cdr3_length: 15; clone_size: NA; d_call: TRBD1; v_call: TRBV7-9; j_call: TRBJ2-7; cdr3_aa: CASSLSRQGVYEQYF; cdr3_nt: TGTGCCAGCAGCTTATCTCGTCAGGGGGTTTACGAGCAGTACTTC
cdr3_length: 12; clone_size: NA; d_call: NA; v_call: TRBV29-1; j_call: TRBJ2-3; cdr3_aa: CSARQNTDTQYF; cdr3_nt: TGCAGCGCAAGACAGAACACAGATACGCAGTATTTT
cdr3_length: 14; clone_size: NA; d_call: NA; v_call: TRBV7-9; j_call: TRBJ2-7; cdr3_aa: CASSRGSGTYEQYF; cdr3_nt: TGTGCCAGCAGCCGTGGGTCAGGGACCTACGAGCAGTACTTC
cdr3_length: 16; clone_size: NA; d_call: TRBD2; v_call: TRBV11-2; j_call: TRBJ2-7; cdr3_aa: CASSLGAGGTAGEQYF; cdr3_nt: TGTGCCAGCAGCCTAGGGGCGGGAGGGACTGCGGGGGAGCAGTACTTC
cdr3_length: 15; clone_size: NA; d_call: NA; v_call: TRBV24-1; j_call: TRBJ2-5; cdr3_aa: CATSDVGVRAETQYF; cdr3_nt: TGTGCCACCAGTGACGTGGGTGTGAGGGCAGAGACCCAGTACTTC
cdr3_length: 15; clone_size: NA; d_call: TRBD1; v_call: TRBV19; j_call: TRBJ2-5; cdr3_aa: CASSTGTGFLETQYF; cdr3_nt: TGTGCCAGTAGTACTGGGACAGGGTTTTTGGAGACCCAGTACTTC
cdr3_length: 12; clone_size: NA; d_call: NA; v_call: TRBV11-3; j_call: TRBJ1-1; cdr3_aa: CASSLDANEAFF; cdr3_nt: TGTGCCAGCAGCTTAGATGCTAATGAAGCTTTCTTT
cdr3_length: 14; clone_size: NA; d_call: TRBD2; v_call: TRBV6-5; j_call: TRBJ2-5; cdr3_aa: CASSSPGGAETQYF; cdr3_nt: TGTGCCAGCAGTTCCCCGGGAGGGGCAGAGACCCAGTACTTC
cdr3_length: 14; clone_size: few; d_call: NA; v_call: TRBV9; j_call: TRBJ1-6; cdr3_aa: CASSVVPRNSPLHF; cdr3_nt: TGTGCCAGCAGCGTAGTTCCCAGGAATTCACCCCTCCACTTT
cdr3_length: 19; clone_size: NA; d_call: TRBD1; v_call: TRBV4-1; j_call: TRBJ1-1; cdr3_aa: CASSQVGMTGGGEDTEAFF; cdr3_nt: TGCGCCAGCAGCCAAGTAGGAATGACAGGGGGAGGGGAGGACACTGAAGCTTTCTTT
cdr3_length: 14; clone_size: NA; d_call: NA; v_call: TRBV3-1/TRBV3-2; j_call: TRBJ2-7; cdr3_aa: CASSRTRSSYEQYF; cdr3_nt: TGTGCCAGCAGCCGTACGCGGAGCTCCTACGAGCAGTACTTC
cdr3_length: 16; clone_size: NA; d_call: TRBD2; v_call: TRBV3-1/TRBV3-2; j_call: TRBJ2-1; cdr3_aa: CASSPLMGLARNEQFF; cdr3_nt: TGTGCCAGCAGCCCTTTAATGGGACTAGCTAGGAATGAGCAGTTCTTC
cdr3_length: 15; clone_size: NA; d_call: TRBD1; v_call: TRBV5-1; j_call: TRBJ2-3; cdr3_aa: CASSLETGPTDTQYF; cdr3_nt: TGCGCCAGCAGCTTGGAGACAGGGCCCACAGATACGCAGTATTTT
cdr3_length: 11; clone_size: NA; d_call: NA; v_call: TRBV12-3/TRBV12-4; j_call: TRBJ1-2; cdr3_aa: CASSQGYGYTF; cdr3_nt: TGTGCCAGCAGTCAGGGCTATGGCTACACCTTC
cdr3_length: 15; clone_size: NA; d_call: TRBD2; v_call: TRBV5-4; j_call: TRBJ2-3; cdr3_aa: CASSFGGARTDTQYF; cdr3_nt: TGTGCCAGCAGCTTCGGGGGGGCTCGCACAGATACGCAGTATTTT
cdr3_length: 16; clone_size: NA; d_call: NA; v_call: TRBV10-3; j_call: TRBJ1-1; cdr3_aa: CAISDPRLGGNTEAFF; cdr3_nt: TGTGCCATCAGTGACCCCCGGTTGGGGGGGAACACTGAAGCTTTCTTT
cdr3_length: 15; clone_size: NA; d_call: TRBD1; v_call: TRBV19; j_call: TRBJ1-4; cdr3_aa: CASSPLRTGGEKLFF; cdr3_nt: TGTGCCAGTAGTCCCTTGAGGACAGGGGGGGAAAAACTGTTTTTT
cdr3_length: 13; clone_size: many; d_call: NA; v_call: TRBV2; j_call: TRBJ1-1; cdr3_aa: CASSVGGETEAFF; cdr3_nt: TGTGCCAGCAGTGTTGGGGGGGAGACTGAAGCTTTCTTT
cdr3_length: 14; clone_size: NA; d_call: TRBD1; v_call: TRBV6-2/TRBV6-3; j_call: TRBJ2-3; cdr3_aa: CASSRGTGDDTQYF; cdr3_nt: TGTGCCAGCAGTAGAGGGACAGGGGACGATACGCAGTATTTT
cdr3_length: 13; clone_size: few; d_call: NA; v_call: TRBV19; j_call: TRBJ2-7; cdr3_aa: CASSIRVAYEQYF; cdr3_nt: TGTGCCAGTAGTATAAGAGTCGCCTACGAGCAGTACTTC
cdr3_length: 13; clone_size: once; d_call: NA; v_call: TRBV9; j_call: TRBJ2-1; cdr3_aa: CASAPVRRNEQFF; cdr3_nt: TGTGCCAGCGCCCCGGTCCGCCGTAATGAGCAGTTCTTC
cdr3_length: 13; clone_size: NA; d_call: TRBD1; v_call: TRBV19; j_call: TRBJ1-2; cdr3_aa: CASSRDRGYGYTF; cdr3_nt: TGTGCCAGTAGTCGGGACAGGGGCTATGGCTACACCTTC
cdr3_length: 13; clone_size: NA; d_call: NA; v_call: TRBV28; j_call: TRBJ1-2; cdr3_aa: CASSPNSPYGYTF; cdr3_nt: TGTGCCAGCAGTCCGAACAGCCCCTATGGCTACACCTTC
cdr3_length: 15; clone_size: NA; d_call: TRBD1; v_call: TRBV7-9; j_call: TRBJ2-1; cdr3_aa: CASSLATPGGGEQFF; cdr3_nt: TGTGCCAGCAGCTTAGCAACCCCAGGGGGCGGTGAGCAGTTCTTC
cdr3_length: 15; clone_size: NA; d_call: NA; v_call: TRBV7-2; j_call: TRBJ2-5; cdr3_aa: CASSRDTSSQETQYF; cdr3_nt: TGTGCCAGCAGCCGGGACACCAGCTCCCAAGAGACCCAGTACTTC
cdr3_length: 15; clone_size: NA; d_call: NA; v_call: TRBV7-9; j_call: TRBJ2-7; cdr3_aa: CASSQGPQGGYEQYF; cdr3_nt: TGTGCCAGCAGCCAAGGGCCCCAGGGGGGATACGAGCAGTACTTC
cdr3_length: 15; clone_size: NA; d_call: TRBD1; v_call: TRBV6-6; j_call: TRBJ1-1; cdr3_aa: CASSRVLGQGGEAFF; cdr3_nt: TGTGCCAGCAGCCGTGTCCTTGGACAGGGGGGTGAAGCTTTCTTT
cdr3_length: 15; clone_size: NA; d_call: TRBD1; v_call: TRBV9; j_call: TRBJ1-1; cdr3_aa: CASSQGTGDYTEAFF; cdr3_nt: TGTGCCAGCAGTCAAGGGACAGGGGATTACACTGAAGCTTTCTTT
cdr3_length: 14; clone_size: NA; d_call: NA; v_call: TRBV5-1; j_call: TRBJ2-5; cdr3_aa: CASNRRGAGETQYF; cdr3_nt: TGCGCCAGCAACCGCCGGGGGGCCGGGGAGACCCAGTACTTC
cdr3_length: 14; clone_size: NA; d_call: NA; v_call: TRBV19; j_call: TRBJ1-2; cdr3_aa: CASSQTGANYGYTF; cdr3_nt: TGTGCCAGTAGTCAGACAGGCGCTAACTATGGCTACACCTTC
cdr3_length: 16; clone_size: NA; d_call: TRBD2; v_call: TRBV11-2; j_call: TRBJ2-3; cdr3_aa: CASSLEGLVEVDTQYF; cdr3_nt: TGTGCCAGCAGCTTAGAAGGACTAGTGGAGGTGGATACGCAGTATTTT
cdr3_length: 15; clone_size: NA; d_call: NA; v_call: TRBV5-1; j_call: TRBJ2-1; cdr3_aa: CASSLRVGANNEQFF; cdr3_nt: TGCGCCAGCAGCTTGAGGGTGGGAGCCAACAATGAGCAGTTCTTC
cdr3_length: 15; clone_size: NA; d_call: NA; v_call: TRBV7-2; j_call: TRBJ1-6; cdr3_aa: CASSLGVTPNSPLHF; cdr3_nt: TGTGCCAGCAGCTTAGGCGTGACTCCCAATTCACCCCTCCACTTT
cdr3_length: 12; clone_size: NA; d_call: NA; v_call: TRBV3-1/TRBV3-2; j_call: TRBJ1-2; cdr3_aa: CASSKDSYGYTF; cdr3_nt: TGTGCCAGCAGCAAGGACAGCTATGGCTACACCTTC
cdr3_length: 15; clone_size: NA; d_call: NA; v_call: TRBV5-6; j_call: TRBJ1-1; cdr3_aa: CASSPDPGRYTEAFF; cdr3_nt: TGTGCCAGCAGCCCAGACCCAGGGAGGTATACTGAAGCTTTCTTT
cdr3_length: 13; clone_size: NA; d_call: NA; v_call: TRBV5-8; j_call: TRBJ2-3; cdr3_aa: CASSLASTDTQYF; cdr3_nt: TGTGCCAGCAGCTTGGCCAGTACAGATACGCAGTATTTT
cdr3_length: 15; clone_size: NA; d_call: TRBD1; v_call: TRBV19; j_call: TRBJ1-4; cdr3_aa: CASSSPWRQGEKLFF; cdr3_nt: TGTGCCAGTAGTAGTCCGTGGCGACAGGGAGAAAAACTGTTTTTT
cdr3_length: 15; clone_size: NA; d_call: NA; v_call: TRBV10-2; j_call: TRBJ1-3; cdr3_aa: CASSDGQGSGNTIYF; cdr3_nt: TGCGCCAGCAGTGACGGGCAGGGGTCTGGAAACACCATATATTTT
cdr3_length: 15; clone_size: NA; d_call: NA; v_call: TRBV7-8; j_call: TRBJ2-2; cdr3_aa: CASSLWRQHTGELFF; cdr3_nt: TGTGCCAGCAGCTTATGGCGGCAGCACACCGGGGAGCTGTTTTTT
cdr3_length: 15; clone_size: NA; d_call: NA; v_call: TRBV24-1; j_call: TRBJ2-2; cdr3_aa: CATSDTGTNTGELFF; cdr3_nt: TGTGCCACCAGTGATACCGGGACTAACACCGGGGAGCTGTTTTTT
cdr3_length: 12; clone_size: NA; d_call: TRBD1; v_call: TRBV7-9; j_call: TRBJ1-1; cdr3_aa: CASSTGGTEAFF; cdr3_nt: TGTGCCAGCAGCACAGGGGGAACTGAAGCTTTCTTT